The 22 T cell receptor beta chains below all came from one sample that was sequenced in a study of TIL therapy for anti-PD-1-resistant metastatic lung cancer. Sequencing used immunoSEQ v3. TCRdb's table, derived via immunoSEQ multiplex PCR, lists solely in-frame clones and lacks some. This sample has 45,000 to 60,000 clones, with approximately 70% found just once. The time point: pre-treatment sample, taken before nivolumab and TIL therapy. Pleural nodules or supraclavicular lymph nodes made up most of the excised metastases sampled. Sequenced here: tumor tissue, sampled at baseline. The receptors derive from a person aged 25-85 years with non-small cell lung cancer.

CDR3 DNA: TGTGCCAGTAGAACCGGGACTAGCGTCCCCGGGGAGCTGTTTTTT. Protein product: CASRTGTSVPGELFF. The gene calls are TRBV19 and TRBJ2-2; 10 nucleotides match TRBD2. Unmatched junction bases numbered 7, after V lost 6 bases and J lost 6 bases. The CDR3 contains 15 residues. Looked up from germline, CDR1 is LNHDA and CDR2 is SQIVND (reference sequence).

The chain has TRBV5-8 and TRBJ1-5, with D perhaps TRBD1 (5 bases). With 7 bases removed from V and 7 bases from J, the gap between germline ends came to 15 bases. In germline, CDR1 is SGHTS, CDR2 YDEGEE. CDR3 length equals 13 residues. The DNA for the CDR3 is TGTGCCAGCGGGTGGGGGGTCAGACAGCCCCAGCATTTT. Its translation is CASGWGVRQPQHF.

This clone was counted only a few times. The CDR3 spells CASSFLGAYEQYF. Written as DNA, the CDR3 is TGTGCCAGCAGTTTTTTGGGCGCCTACGAGCAGTACTTC. This chain uses TRBV28 with TRBJ2-7; D is unresolved. This CDR3 is 13 amino acids long. Germline values: CDR1 MDHEN, CDR2 SYDVKM. Trimming removed 3 bases at V and 2 bases at J, with 8 bases between.

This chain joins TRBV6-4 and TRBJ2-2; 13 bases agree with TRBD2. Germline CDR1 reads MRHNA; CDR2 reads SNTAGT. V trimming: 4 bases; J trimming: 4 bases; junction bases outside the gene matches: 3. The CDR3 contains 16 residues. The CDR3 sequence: CASSGLAGGGTGELFF. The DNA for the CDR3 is TGTGCCAGCAGTGGACTAGCGGGGGGAGGCACCGGGGAGCTGTTTTTT.

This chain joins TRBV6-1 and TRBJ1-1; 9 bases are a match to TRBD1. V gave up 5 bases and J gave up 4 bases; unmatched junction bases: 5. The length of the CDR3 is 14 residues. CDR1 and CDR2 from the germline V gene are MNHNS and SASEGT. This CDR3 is CASSTGGAGTEAFF. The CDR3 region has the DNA TGTGCCAGCAGTACAGGGGGCGCGGGCACTGAAGCTTTCTTT.

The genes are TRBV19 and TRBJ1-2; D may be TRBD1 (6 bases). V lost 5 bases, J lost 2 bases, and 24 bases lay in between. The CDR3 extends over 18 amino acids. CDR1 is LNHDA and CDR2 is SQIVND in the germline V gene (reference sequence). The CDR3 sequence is CASSLVWAAGDWNYGYTF. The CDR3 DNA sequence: TGTGCCAGTAGTTTGGTGTGGGCGGCAGGGGATTGGAACTATGGCTACACCTTC.

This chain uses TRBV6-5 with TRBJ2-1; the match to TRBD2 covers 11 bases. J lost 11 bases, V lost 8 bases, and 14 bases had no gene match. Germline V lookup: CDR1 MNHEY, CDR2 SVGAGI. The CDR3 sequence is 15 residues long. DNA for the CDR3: TGTGCCAGCCTAAGCCCGGGACTAGCGGCACCGAAGCAGTTCTTC. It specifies CASLSPGLAAPKQFF.

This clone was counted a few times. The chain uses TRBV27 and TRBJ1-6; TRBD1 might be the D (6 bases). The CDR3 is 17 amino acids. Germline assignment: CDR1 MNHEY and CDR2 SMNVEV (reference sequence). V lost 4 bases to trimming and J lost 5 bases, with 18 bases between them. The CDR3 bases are TGTGCCAGCAGTTCCGGCGGACAGATGGGTAATAATTCACCCCTCCACTTT. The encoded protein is CASSSGGQMGNNSPLHF.

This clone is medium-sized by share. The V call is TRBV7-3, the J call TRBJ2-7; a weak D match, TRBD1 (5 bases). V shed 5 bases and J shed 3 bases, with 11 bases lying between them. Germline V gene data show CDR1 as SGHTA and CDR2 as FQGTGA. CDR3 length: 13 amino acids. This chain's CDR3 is CASSLGHNYEQYF. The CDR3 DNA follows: TGTGCCAGCAGCCTAGGACACAACTACGAGCAGTACTTC.

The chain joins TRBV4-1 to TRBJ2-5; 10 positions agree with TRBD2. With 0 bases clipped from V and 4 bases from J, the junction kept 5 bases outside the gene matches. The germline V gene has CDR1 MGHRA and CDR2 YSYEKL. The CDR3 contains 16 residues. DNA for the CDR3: TGCGCCAGCAGCCAAGATAGGACTAGCGGAGCAGAGACCCAGTACTTC. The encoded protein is CASSQDRTSGAETQYF.

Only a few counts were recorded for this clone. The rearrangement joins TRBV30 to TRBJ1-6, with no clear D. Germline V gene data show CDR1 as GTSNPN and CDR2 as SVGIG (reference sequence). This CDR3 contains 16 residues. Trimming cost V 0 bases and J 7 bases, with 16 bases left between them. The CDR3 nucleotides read TGTGCCTGGAGTGTGCCCCGACTGGGCGAGAATTCACCCCTCCACTTT. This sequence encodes CAWSVPRLGENSPLHF.

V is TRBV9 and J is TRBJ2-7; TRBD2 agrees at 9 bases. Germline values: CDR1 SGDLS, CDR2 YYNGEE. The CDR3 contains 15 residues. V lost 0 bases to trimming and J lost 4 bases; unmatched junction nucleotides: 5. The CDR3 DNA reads TGTGCCAGCAGCGTAGGAGCGGGGGGCAGATACGAGCAGTACTTC. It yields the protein CASSVGAGGRYEQYF.

The CDR3 nucleotides are TGTGCCAGCACCTCCTACAATGAGCAGTTCTTC. It yields the protein CASTSYNEQFF. This chain joins TRBV2 and TRBJ2-1, with D hard to call. The CDR3 covers 11 residues. Looked up from germline, CDR1 is SNHLY and CDR2 is FYNNEI. V gave up 7 bases and J gave up 0 bases, with 1 base separating them.

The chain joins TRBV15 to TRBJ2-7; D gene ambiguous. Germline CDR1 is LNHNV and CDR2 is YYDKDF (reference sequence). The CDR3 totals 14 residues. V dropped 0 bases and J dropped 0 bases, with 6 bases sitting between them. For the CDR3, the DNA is TGTGCCACCAGCAGAGAGGTCGTCTCCTACGAGCAGTACTTC. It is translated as CATSREVVSYEQYF.

The CDR3 protein is CASSFRDGELFF. The DNA for the CDR3 is TGTGCCAGCAGTTTCAGGGACGGGGAGCTGTTTTTT. V is TRBV11-3 and J is TRBJ2-2; a weak D match, TRBD1 (5 bases). CDR1 is SGHNT and CDR2 is YENEEA in the germline V gene. This CDR3 comprises 12 residues. V lost 6 bases, J lost 7 bases, and 9 bases lay in between. The full variable domain, its missing parts supplied by reference TRBV11-3 and TRBJ2-2, is EAGVVQSPRYKIIEKKQPVAFWCNPISGHNTLYWYLQNLGQGPELLIRYENEEAVDDSQLPKDRFSAERLKGVDSTLKIQPAELGDSAVYLCASSFRDGELFFGEGSRLTVL.

The DNA for the CDR3 is TGTGCCAGCAGGACAGGGACCATTGAAAAACTGTTTTTT. It yields the protein CASRTGTIEKLFF. The chain recombines TRBV2 with TRBJ1-4; 7 nucleotides line up with TRBD1. Germline V CDR1 and CDR2: SNHLY, FYNNEI. This CDR3 region has 13 residues. V dropped 6 bases and J dropped 7; count of bases not matched to a gene: 5.

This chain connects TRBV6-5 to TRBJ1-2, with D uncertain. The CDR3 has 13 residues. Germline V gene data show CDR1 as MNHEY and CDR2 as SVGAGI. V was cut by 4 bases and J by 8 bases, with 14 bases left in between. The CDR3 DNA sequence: TGTGCCAGCAGTTCAACCCTTAATTGGGGCTACACCTTC. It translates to CASSSTLNWGYTF.

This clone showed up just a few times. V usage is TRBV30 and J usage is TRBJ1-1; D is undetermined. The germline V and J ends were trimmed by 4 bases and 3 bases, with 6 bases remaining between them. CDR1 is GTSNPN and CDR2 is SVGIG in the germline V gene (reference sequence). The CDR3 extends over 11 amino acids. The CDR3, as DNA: TGTGCCTGGAACGGGGACACTGAAGCTTTCTTT. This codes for CAWNGDTEAFF.

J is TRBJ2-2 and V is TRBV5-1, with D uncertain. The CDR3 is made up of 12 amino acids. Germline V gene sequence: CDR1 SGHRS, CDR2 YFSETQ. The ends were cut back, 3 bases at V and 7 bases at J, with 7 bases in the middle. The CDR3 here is CASSYGVGELFF. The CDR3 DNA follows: TGCGCCAGCAGCTATGGGGTCGGGGAGCTGTTTTTT. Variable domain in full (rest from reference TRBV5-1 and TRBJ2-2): KAGVTQTPRYLIKTRGQQVTLSCSPISGHRSVSWYQQTPGQGLQFLFEYFSETQRNKGNFPGRFSGRQFSNSRSEMNVSTLELGDSALYLCASSYGVGELFFGEGSRLTVL.

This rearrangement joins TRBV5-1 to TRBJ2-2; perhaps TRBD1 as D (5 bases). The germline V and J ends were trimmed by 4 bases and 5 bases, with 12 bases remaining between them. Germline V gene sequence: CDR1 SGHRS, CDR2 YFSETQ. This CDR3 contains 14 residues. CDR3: CASSLQQGTGELFF. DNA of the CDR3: TGCGCCAGCAGCCTACAGCAGGGTACCGGGGAGCTGTTTTTT.

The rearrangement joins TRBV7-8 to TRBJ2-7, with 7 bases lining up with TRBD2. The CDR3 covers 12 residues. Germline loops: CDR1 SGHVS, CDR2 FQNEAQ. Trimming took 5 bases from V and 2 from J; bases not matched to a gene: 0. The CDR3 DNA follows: TGTGCCAGCAGCAGCGGGACCTACGAGCAGTACTTC. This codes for CASSSGTYEQYF.

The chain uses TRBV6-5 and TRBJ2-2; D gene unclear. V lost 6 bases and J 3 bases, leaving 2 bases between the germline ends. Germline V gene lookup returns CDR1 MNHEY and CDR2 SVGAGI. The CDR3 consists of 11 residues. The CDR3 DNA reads TGTGCCAGCAGGGACACCGGGGAGCTGTTTTTT. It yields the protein CASRDTGELFF.